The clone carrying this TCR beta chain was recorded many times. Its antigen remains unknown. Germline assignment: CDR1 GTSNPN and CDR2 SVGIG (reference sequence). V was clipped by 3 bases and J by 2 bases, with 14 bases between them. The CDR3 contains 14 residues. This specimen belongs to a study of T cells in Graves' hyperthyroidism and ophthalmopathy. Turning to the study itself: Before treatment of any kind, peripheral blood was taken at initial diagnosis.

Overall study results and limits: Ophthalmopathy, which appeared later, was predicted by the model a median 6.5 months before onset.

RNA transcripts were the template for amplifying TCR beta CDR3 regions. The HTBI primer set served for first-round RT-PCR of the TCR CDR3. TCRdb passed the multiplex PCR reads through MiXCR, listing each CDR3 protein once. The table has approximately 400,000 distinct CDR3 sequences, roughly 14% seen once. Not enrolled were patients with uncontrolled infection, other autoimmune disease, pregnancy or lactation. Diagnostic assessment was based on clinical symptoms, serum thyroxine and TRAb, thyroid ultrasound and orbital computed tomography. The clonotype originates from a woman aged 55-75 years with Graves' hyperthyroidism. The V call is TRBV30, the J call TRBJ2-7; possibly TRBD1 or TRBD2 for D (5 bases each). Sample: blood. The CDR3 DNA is TGTGCCTGGAGCGACCGGGACGGTGCCTACGAGCAGTACTTC. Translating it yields CAWSDRDGAYEQYF.